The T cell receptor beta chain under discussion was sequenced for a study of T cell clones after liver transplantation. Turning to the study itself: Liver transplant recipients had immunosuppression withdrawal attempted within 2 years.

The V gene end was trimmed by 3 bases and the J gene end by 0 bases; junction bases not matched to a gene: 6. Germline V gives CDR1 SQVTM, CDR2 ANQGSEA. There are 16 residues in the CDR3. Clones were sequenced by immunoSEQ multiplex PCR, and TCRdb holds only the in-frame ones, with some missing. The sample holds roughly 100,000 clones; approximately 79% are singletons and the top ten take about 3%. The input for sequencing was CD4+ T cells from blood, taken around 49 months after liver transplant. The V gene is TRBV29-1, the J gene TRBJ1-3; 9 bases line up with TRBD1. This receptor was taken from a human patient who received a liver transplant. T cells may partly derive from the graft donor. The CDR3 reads CSVEGSGQGSGNTIYF. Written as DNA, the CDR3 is TGCAGCGTTGAGGGTTCGGGACAGGGCTCTGGAAACACCATATATTTT.